Listed below are T cell receptor beta chains from one sample, sequenced in a study of resident and recirculating memory T cells in vitiligo. Only in-frame clones appear in the TCRdb table, and some are missing; sequencing was by immunoSEQ multiplex PCR. The sample shows around 76,000 clones, just over 90% of them seen only once. The sample comprised blood. These receptor sequences come from a male donor with vitiligo. Both conserved end residues are part of each CDR3. A D gene is named only where the DNA matches it firmly. Rows may omit the clone size; those that give it use once, few, many or a size class.

clone_size: NA
d_call: TRBD1
v_call: TRBV7-9
j_call: TRBJ1-6
cdr3_aa: CASSSSGGNSPLHF
cdr3_nt: TGTGCCAGCAGCTCCTCAGGGGGCAATTCACCCCTCCACTTT

clone_size: NA
d_call: NA
v_call: TRBV14
j_call: TRBJ2-5
cdr3_aa: CASSLRRYQETQYF
cdr3_nt: TGTGCCAGCAGTCTCAGGCGTTACCAAGAGACCCAGTACTTC

clone_size: NA
d_call: TRBD1
v_call: TRBV9
j_call: TRBJ1-4
cdr3_aa: CASSGTGKGLFF
cdr3_nt: TGTGCCAGCAGCGGGACAGGGAAGGGACTGTTTTTT

clone_size: NA
d_call: TRBD1
v_call: TRBV19
j_call: TRBJ1-6
cdr3_aa: CASSPRGLNSPLHF
cdr3_nt: TGTGCCAGTAGTCCCAGGGGGCTAAATTCACCCCTCCACTTT

clone_size: few
d_call: TRBD1
v_call: TRBV27
j_call: TRBJ1-6
cdr3_aa: CASSSLGRGINSPLHF
cdr3_nt: TGTGCCAGCAGTTCCCTGGGCAGGGGGATTAATTCACCCCTCCACTTT

clone_size: NA
d_call: NA
v_call: TRBV6-1
j_call: TRBJ2-4
cdr3_aa: CASSETGGDIQYF
cdr3_nt: TGTGCCAGCAGTGAAACAGGAGGGGACATTCAGTACTTC

clone_size: NA
d_call: NA
v_call: TRBV10-1
j_call: TRBJ1-1
cdr3_aa: CASSACPGTPTEAFF
cdr3_nt: TGCGCCAGCAGTGCCTGTCCGGGTACGCCGACTGAAGCTTTCTTT

clone_size: NA
d_call: TRBD1
v_call: TRBV6-1
j_call: TRBJ1-6
cdr3_aa: CASSEAGTGLNSPLHF
cdr3_nt: TGTGCCAGCAGTGAAGCGGGGACAGGGTTGAATTCACCCCTCCACTTT

clone_size: NA
d_call: TRBD1
v_call: TRBV7-3
j_call: TRBJ2-7
cdr3_aa: CASSRNLTGGYEQYF
cdr3_nt: TGTGCCAGCAGCCGAAATCTGACAGGGGGTTACGAGCAGTACTTC

clone_size: NA
d_call: NA
v_call: TRBV19
j_call: TRBJ2-3
cdr3_aa: CASSMGDIGLDTQYF
cdr3_nt: TGTGCCAGTAGTATGGGGGACATAGGGTTAGATACGCAGTATTTT

clone_size: NA
d_call: TRBD1
v_call: TRBV7-2
j_call: TRBJ1-2
cdr3_aa: CASSLIRDSFYGYTF
cdr3_nt: TGTGCCAGCAGCTTAATCCGGGACAGCTTCTATGGCTACACCTTC

clone_size: NA
d_call: NA
v_call: TRBV5-6
j_call: TRBJ1-1
cdr3_aa: CASSWGQSNTEAFF
cdr3_nt: TGTGCCAGCAGCTGGGGACAATCAAACACTGAAGCTTTCTTT

clone_size: NA
d_call: TRBD1
v_call: TRBV9
j_call: TRBJ2-2
cdr3_aa: CASAPGQGGANTGELFF
cdr3_nt: TGTGCCAGCGCTCCGGGACAGGGGGGAGCCAACACCGGGGAGCTGTTTTTT

clone_size: NA
d_call: TRBD1
v_call: TRBV6-5
j_call: TRBJ2-1
cdr3_aa: CASSYSGQAHNEQFF
cdr3_nt: TGTGCCAGCAGTTACTCGGGACAGGCCCACAATGAGCAGTTCTTC

clone_size: NA
d_call: TRBD1
v_call: TRBV5-1
j_call: TRBJ1-2
cdr3_aa: CASSFEGAVGYGYTF
cdr3_nt: TGCGCCAGCAGCTTTGAGGGGGCTGTGGGCTATGGCTACACCTTC

clone_size: NA
d_call: NA
v_call: TRBV6-6
j_call: TRBJ2-3
cdr3_aa: CASSYGGAVTDTQYF
cdr3_nt: TGTGCCAGCAGTTACGGAGGGGCCGTGACAGATACGCAGTATTTT

clone_size: NA
d_call: NA
v_call: TRBV9
j_call: TRBJ1-1
cdr3_aa: CASGRGTEAFF
cdr3_nt: TGTGCCAGCGGACGGGGCACTGAAGCTTTCTTT

clone_size: NA
d_call: TRBD1
v_call: TRBV4-3
j_call: TRBJ2-5
cdr3_aa: CASSQEGGPGQTQYF
cdr3_nt: TGCGCCAGCAGCCAAGAAGGGGGCCCTGGGCAGACCCAGTACTTC

clone_size: once
d_call: NA
v_call: TRBV5-6
j_call: TRBJ2-1
cdr3_aa: CASRQRAARWGTDEQFF
cdr3_nt: TGTGCCAGCAGACAGAGGGCAGCTCGGTGGGGTACGGATGAGCAGTTCTTC

clone_size: once
d_call: TRBD1
v_call: TRBV7-9
j_call: TRBJ2-3
cdr3_aa: CASTPTRGQGPDTQYF
cdr3_nt: TGTGCCAGCACCCCGACGAGAGGACAGGGGCCAGATACGCAGTATTTT

clone_size: NA
d_call: NA
v_call: TRBV7-2
j_call: TRBJ1-1
cdr3_aa: CASSLGRGGEAFF
cdr3_nt: TGTGCCAGCAGCTTAGGTCGTGGCGGTGAAGCTTTCTTT

clone_size: NA
d_call: NA
v_call: TRBV29-1
j_call: TRBJ1-1
cdr3_aa: CSVVLNTEAFF
cdr3_nt: TGCAGCGTCGTATTGAACACTGAAGCTTTCTTT

clone_size: NA
d_call: TRBD1
v_call: TRBV4-3
j_call: TRBJ1-1
cdr3_aa: CASSPGTGALGGAFF
cdr3_nt: TGCGCCAGCAGCCCCGGGACAGGGGCTTTGGGTGGTGCTTTCTTT

clone_size: NA
d_call: TRBD1
v_call: TRBV28
j_call: TRBJ2-3
cdr3_aa: CASSMGQRVDTQYF
cdr3_nt: TGTGCCAGCAGTATGGGACAGAGGGTAGATACGCAGTATTTT

clone_size: NA
d_call: NA
v_call: TRBV9
j_call: TRBJ1-1
cdr3_aa: CASSPPGGWTEAFF
cdr3_nt: TGTGCCAGCAGCCCCCCGGGGGGGTGGACTGAAGCTTTCTTT

clone_size: NA
d_call: NA
v_call: TRBV27
j_call: TRBJ2-7
cdr3_aa: CASSSIRYEQYF
cdr3_nt: TGTGCCAGCAGTTCCATCCGGTACGAGCAGTACTTC

clone_size: NA
d_call: TRBD1
v_call: TRBV2
j_call: TRBJ1-5
cdr3_aa: CASTRGTGVDFGNQPQHF
cdr3_nt: TGTGCCAGCACTCGAGGGACAGGGGTTGATTTCGGCAATCAGCCCCAGCATTTT

clone_size: NA
d_call: TRBD1
v_call: TRBV30
j_call: TRBJ2-3
cdr3_aa: CAWRLGQGDTDTQYF
cdr3_nt: TGTGCCTGGAGACTTGGACAGGGAGACACAGATACGCAGTATTTT

clone_size: NA
d_call: NA
v_call: TRBV7-8
j_call: TRBJ1-5
cdr3_aa: CAGAGANSQPQHF
cdr3_nt: TGTGCCGGCGCAGGGGCGAACTCGCAGCCCCAGCATTTT

clone_size: NA
d_call: TRBD1
v_call: TRBV7-9
j_call: TRBJ2-7
cdr3_aa: CANSLQGAHEQYF
cdr3_nt: TGTGCCAACAGCCTCCAGGGGGCGCACGAGCAGTACTTC

clone_size: NA
d_call: NA
v_call: TRBV6-5
j_call: TRBJ1-1
cdr3_aa: CASSYSSYSGTEAFF
cdr3_nt: TGTGCCAGCAGTTACTCGTCTTACAGTGGGACTGAAGCTTTCTTT

clone_size: NA
d_call: NA
v_call: TRBV27
j_call: TRBJ1-1
cdr3_aa: CASSLRGFGPWGTEAFF
cdr3_nt: TGTGCCAGCAGTTTAAGGGGATTCGGGCCATGGGGCACTGAAGCTTTCTTT

clone_size: NA
d_call: NA
v_call: TRBV9
j_call: TRBJ1-6
cdr3_aa: CASSVGGVPYNSPLHF
cdr3_nt: TGTGCCAGCAGCGTGGGAGGAGTGCCCTATAATTCACCCCTCCACTTT

clone_size: NA
d_call: NA
v_call: TRBV9
j_call: TRBJ1-1
cdr3_aa: CASSVDGDTEAFF
cdr3_nt: TGTGCCAGCAGCGTAGACGGGGACACTGAAGCTTTCTTT

clone_size: NA
d_call: NA
v_call: TRBV6-4
j_call: TRBJ2-2
cdr3_aa: CASSVKGDGGELFF
cdr3_nt: TGTGCCAGCAGTGTCAAAGGAGATGGCGGGGAGCTGTTTTTT

clone_size: NA
d_call: NA
v_call: TRBV12-2
j_call: TRBJ1-3
cdr3_aa: CASRENIQGQGMTGNTIYF
cdr3_nt: TGTGCAAGTCGCGAAAACATACAAGGACAGGGTATGACGGGAAACACCATATATTTT

clone_size: few
d_call: TRBD1
v_call: TRBV29-1
j_call: TRBJ1-1
cdr3_aa: CSVGGWTGMNTEAFF
cdr3_nt: TGCAGCGTTGGGGGGTGGACAGGGATGAACACTGAAGCTTTCTTT

clone_size: few
d_call: NA
v_call: TRBV6-1
j_call: TRBJ1-2
cdr3_aa: CASRANYGYTF
cdr3_nt: TGTGCCAGCCGGGCTAACTATGGCTACACCTTC

clone_size: NA
d_call: NA
v_call: TRBV5-4
j_call: TRBJ2-2
cdr3_aa: CASSPGGAGELFF
cdr3_nt: TGTGCCAGCAGCCCCGGAGGTGCCGGGGAGCTGTTTTTT

clone_size: NA
d_call: TRBD1
v_call: TRBV7-3
j_call: TRBJ1-2
cdr3_aa: CASSSTGTDNYGYTF
cdr3_nt: TGTGCCAGCAGCTCGACCGGGACAGATAACTATGGCTACACCTTC

clone_size: NA
d_call: NA
v_call: TRBV28
j_call: TRBJ2-7
cdr3_aa: CASRSHGSYEQYF
cdr3_nt: TGTGCCAGCAGGTCACACGGGTCCTACGAGCAGTACTTC

clone_size: NA
d_call: TRBD2
v_call: TRBV9
j_call: TRBJ2-2
cdr3_aa: CASSVLAANTGELFF
cdr3_nt: TGTGCCAGCAGCGTACTAGCGGCGAACACCGGGGAGCTGTTTTTT

clone_size: NA
d_call: TRBD2
v_call: TRBV5-1
j_call: TRBJ2-5
cdr3_aa: CASREGGETQYF
cdr3_nt: TGCGCCAGCAGAGAGGGAGGGGAGACCCAGTACTTC

clone_size: few
d_call: NA
v_call: TRBV6-5
j_call: TRBJ1-1
cdr3_aa: CASSLGQNTEAFF
cdr3_nt: TGTGCCAGCAGCCTTGGACAGAACACTGAAGCTTTCTTT

clone_size: NA
d_call: NA
v_call: TRBV5-4
j_call: TRBJ1-3
cdr3_aa: CASSPKDSKAGNTIYF
cdr3_nt: TGTGCCAGCAGCCCCAAGGACAGCAAAGCTGGAAACACCATATATTTT

clone_size: few
d_call: NA
v_call: TRBV28
j_call: TRBJ1-2
cdr3_aa: CASSSIEGYTF
cdr3_nt: TGTGCCAGCAGTTCAATAGAAGGCTACACCTTC

clone_size: NA
d_call: NA
v_call: TRBV4-1
j_call: TRBJ2-7
cdr3_aa: CASSPTGTLYEQYF
cdr3_nt: TGCGCCAGCAGCCCCACAGGGACCCTCTACGAGCAGTACTTC

clone_size: NA
d_call: TRBD1
v_call: TRBV4-1
j_call: TRBJ2-1
cdr3_aa: CASSQGLRGQGEQFF
cdr3_nt: TGCGCCAGCAGCCAAGGCCTAAGGGGGCAGGGTGAGCAGTTCTTC

clone_size: NA
d_call: NA
v_call: TRBV10-3
j_call: TRBJ2-7
cdr3_aa: CAISERQDSSYEQYF
cdr3_nt: TGTGCCATCAGTGAGAGGCAGGACAGCTCCTACGAGCAGTACTTC

clone_size: NA
d_call: NA
v_call: TRBV11-2
j_call: TRBJ1-6
cdr3_aa: CASSPARDSPLHF
cdr3_nt: TGTGCCAGCAGCCCCGCCCGGGATTCACCCCTCCACTTT

clone_size: NA
d_call: TRBD1
v_call: TRBV6-6
j_call: TRBJ1-5
cdr3_aa: CASSYGRGGPQPQHF
cdr3_nt: TGTGCCAGCAGTTATGGAAGAGGGGGCCCTCAGCCCCAGCATTTT